The following is a T cell receptor (beta chain) sequence with its context. This record comes from a study of human T cells and chemical hapten exposure. As to time point: pre-sensitization, week 0. Described treatment: therapeutic diphenylcyclopropenone sensitization with weekly scalp DPC. As the library was built, unique molecular identifiers were attached to individual cDNA molecules. One entry per CDR3 protein results from TCRdb running MiXCR on the RACE reads. Counted here are around 350,000 distinct CDR3 sequences, around 5.5% occurring once; the ten biggest clones make up around 8%. The sequencing used whole blood, collected in connection with sensitization to the hapten diphenylcyclopropenone (DPC). The TCR comes from a woman aged 18-29 years with alopecia areata. Some clones in this sample may be carry-over from other donors' samples.

In DNA form, the CDR3 reads TGTGCCAGCAGGTTACAGGGGGCGGAAACTGAAGCTTTCTTT. The encoded protein is CASRLQGAETEAFF. The V call is TRBV6-5, the J call TRBJ1-1; 9 nucleotides match TRBD1. The V gene end was trimmed by 6 bases and the J gene end by 5 bases; junction bases not matched to a gene: 7. CDR1 MNHEY and CDR2 SVGAGI come from the germline V gene. This CDR3 spans 14 amino acids.